Sequencing of this T cell receptor beta chain was carried out in a study of cytomegalovirus exposure and HLA in healthy donors. Findings and limits, study-wide: Presence/absence analyses took donor sequencing depth as roughly uniform. Associated with cytomegalovirus, according to the listing, were some 150 TCR beta chains.

Trimming at V came to 4 bases and at J to 5 bases, leaving 12 bases not matched to a gene. Germline CDR1 and CDR2: SGHTA and FQGTGA. The CDR3 is made up of 18 amino acids. The primer mix had 60 Vbeta and 13 Jbeta primers. Clones were sequenced by immunoSEQ multiplex PCR, and TCRdb holds only the in-frame ones, with some missing. The table lists 150,000 to 200,000 clones, around 79% of them singletons. This clone was observed a handful of times. The antigen remains undetermined. V is TRBV7-3 and J is TRBJ2-1, with TRBD2 matching 12 bases. The clonotype originates from a woman aged 45-65 years in good health and CMV-seronegative. Source material: PBMCs. The CDR3 protein is CASSSRFRTSGTDNEQFF. CDR3 nucleotide sequence: TGTGCCAGCAGCTCCAGATTTAGGACTAGCGGGACTGACAATGAGCAGTTCTTC.